The 15 T cell receptor beta chains below were found in one sample sequenced in a study of CD8+CD57+ T cells in acquired aplastic anemia. Profiling of TCR beta VDJ combinations and CDR3 sequences used genomic DNA as template. A single record per CDR3 protein comes from TCRdb applying MiXCR to the reads. The sample contains roughly 500,000 distinct CDR3 sequences, around 30% of which appear only once. Patients selected for sequencing had displayed CD8+CD57+ cell expansion by flow cytometry. Sequenced input: sorted CD4+, CD8+, or CD8+CD57+ T cells (not recorded which) from PBMCs. The source of these receptors is a human donor with aplastic anemia.

This clonotype was recorded many times. The chain has TRBV7-8 and TRBJ1-5; TRBD1 matches at 7 bases. From germline, CDR1 is SGHVS and CDR2 FQNEAQ. CDR3 size: 13 residues. The V segment lost 6 bases and the J segment 7 bases; nucleotides outside the gene matches: 6. This CDR3 reads CASSTGVRQPQHF. CDR3 DNA sequence: TGTGCCAGCAGTACAGGGGTACGACAGCCCCAGCATTTT.

V and J are TRBV2 and TRBJ2-5; 10 bases map to TRBD1. CDR3 length: 13 amino acids. Trimming took 6 bases from V and 7 from J; bases not matched to a gene: 5. CDR1 is SNHLY, CDR2 FYNNEI, per germline. CDR3 in amino acids: CASRGTGVVTQYF. The CDR3 nucleotides read TGTGCCAGCAGGGGGACAGGGGTTGTGACCCAGTACTTC.

For this clonotype: A much larger clone lies one base from this, so it may be a read error. This rearrangement joins TRBV9 to TRBJ1-1; unclear D gene. Germline CDR1 SGDLS, CDR2 YYNGEE. The CDR3 spans 15 residues. In nucleotides, the CDR3 is TGTGCCCGCAGCGTAGATTGGGGATCTGGCACTGAAGCTTTCTTT. As protein: CARSVDWGSGTEAFF. The whole variable domain, remainder taken from reference TRBV9 and TRBJ1-1, is DSGVTQTPKHLITATGQRVTLRCSPRSGDLSVYWYQQSLDQGLQFLIQYYNGEERAKGNILERFSAQQFPDLHSELNLSSLELGDSALYFCARSVDWGSGTEAFFGQGTRLTVV.

Remarks on this clonotype: With a much larger clone just one base away, this may be a read error. CDR3 DNA: TGTGCCAGCAGCCGAGCTGGGGGGCGTGATGAAGCTCTCTTT. It yields the protein CASSRAGGRDEALF. The chain is built from TRBV7-2 and TRBJ1-1, with D possibly being TRBD1 (6 bases). Germline assignment: CDR1 SGHTA and CDR2 FQGNSA. The CDR3 length is 14 residues.

This clonotype was counted many times. The chain recombines TRBV12-3 or TRBV12-4 with TRBJ1-6; no clear D gene. This CDR3 contains 13 residues. The V end was cut by 3 bases, the J end by 8 bases, with 8 bases between. CDR3 nucleotides: TGTGCCAGCAGTTTTAGGGAGGATTCACCCCTCCACTTT. Protein product: CASSFREDSPLHF.

This clonotype was seen ten or more times. The chain couples TRBV10-3 to TRBJ2-7; 9 bases agree with TRBD1. Per germline, CDR1 ENHRY and CDR2 SYGVKD. With V trimmed by 6 bases and J by 4 bases, 7 bases remained unmatched. The CDR3 has 14 residues. The DNA of the CDR3 is TGTGCCATCAGATACGGACAGGGGAATTACGAGCAGTACTTC. Protein sequence: CAIRYGQGNYEQYF.

As to this clonotype: The junction departs from the called germline gene at one end, perhaps through a read error. The rearrangement joins TRBV2 to TRBJ1-1, with 8 bases that match TRBD1. The CDR3 runs 11 residues. Germline V CDR1 and CDR2: SNHLY, FYNNEI. The DNA of the CDR3 is TGTGCCAGCAGCGGGACAGGTCAGGGTGGCTTT. Translated: CASSGTGQGGF. Full variable domain (outside the CDR3, taken from reference TRBV2 and TRBJ1-1): EPEVTQTPSHQVTQMGQEVILRCVPISNHLYFYWYRQILGQKVEFLVSFYNNEISEKSEIFDDQFSVERPDGSNFTLKIRSTKLEDSAMYFCASSGTGQGGFGQGTRLTVV.

This clonotype was counted only a few times. The V call is TRBV12-3 or TRBV12-4, the J call TRBJ2-3; the D gene is possibly TRBD2 (6 bases). This CDR3 comprises 17 residues. V was clipped by 5 bases and J by 2 bases, with 20 bases between them. The CDR3 nucleotides are TGTGCCAGCAGTACCCGGGGAGGAGCTATCTACACAGATACGCAGTATTTT. Its protein is CASSTRGGAIYTDTQYF.

This clonotype was observed a single time. The V call is TRBV5-4, the J call TRBJ2-5, with D tentatively TRBD1 or TRBD2 (5 bases each). This CDR3 has 14 amino acids. The germline gives CDR1 SGHNT, CDR2 YYREEE (reference sequence). V shed 3 bases and J shed 5 bases, with 14 bases lying between them. CDR3 sequence: CASSSPGTTETQYF. Here the CDR3 DNA reads TGTGCCAGCAGCTCACCCGGGACGACGGAGACCCAGTACTTC.

This clonotype was found many times. The chain uses TRBV6-5 and TRBJ2-7; D ambiguous. The CDR3 extends over 13 amino acids. V dropped 2 bases and J dropped 6 bases, with 11 bases sitting between them. From germline, CDR1 is MNHEY and CDR2 SVGAGI. Here the CDR3 reads CASSYTHSPEQYF. The DNA for the CDR3 is TGTGCCAGCAGTTACACCCACTCCCCCGAGCAGTACTTC.

There are many counts of this clonotype. The chain links TRBV7-2 to TRBJ1-2, with 8 bases fitting TRBD1. Germline V lookup: CDR1 SGHTA, CDR2 FQGNSA. The V and J ends lost 4 bases and 7 bases, in that order; junction bases with no gene match: 8. The CDR3 sequence is 14 residues long. CDR3 sequence: CASSSGQGWSGYTF. The CDR3, as DNA: TGTGCCAGCAGCTCCGGACAGGGCTGGAGTGGCTACACCTTC.

V and J are TRBV11-1 and TRBJ2-1, with D unclear. The length of the CDR3 is 14 residues. Germline CDR1 and CDR2: SGHAT and FQDESV (reference sequence). Trimming pared 6 bases from V and 5 bases from J, leaving 14 bases between. The CDR3 reads CASSARGGNNEQFF. The CDR3 DNA follows: TGTGCCAGCAGTGCCCGAGGCGGCAACAATGAGCAGTTCTTC.

About this clonotype itself: The junction shows a germline mismatch at one end, possibly a read error. The chain links TRBV19 to TRBJ2-5; 8 bases map to TRBD1. The germline V gene encodes CDR1 LNHDA and CDR2 SQIVND (reference sequence). This CDR3 contains 15 residues. The CDR3 DNA follows: TGTGCCAGTAGTGCCGGGACAGGACGCCAAGAGACCCGGTACTTC. Protein sequence: CASSAGTGRQETRYF.

This clonotype was detected a few times. The gene calls are TRBV20-1 and TRBJ2-5, with D perhaps matching TRBD2 (5 bases). Trimming took 4 bases from V and 0 from J, leaving 6 bases between them. CDR1 and CDR2 (germline): DFQATT, SNEGSKA (reference sequence). The length of the CDR3 is 12 residues. The CDR3 is CSAMRDQETQYF. The CDR3 DNA reads TGCAGTGCTATGAGGGACCAAGAGACCCAGTACTTC.

This clonotype has just one count. V gene TRBV6-1 combines with J gene TRBJ2-7; tentative D call: TRBD1 (6 bases). With 3 bases removed from V and 3 bases from J, the gap between germline ends came to 15 bases. This CDR3 is 15 amino acids long. CDR1 is MNHNS and CDR2 is SASEGT in the germline V gene. CDR3 DNA: TGTGCCAGCAGTGATCTGAGGACAGCTGGCTACGAGCAGTACTTC. It translates to CASSDLRTAGYEQYF.